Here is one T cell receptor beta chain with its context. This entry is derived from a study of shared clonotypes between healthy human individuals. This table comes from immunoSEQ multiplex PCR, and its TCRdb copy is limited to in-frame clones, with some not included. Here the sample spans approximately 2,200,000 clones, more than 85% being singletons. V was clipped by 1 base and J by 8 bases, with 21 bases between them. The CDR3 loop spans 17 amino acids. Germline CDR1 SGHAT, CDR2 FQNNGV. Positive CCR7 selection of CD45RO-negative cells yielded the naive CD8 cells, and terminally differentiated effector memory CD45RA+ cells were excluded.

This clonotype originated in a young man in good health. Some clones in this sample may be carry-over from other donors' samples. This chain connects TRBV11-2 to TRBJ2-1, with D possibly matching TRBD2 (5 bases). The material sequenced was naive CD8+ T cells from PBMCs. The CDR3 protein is CASSLGVTGSPPDEQFF. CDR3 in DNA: TGTGCCAGCAGCTTAGGGGTAACGGGGTCGCCTCCCGATGAGCAGTTCTTC.